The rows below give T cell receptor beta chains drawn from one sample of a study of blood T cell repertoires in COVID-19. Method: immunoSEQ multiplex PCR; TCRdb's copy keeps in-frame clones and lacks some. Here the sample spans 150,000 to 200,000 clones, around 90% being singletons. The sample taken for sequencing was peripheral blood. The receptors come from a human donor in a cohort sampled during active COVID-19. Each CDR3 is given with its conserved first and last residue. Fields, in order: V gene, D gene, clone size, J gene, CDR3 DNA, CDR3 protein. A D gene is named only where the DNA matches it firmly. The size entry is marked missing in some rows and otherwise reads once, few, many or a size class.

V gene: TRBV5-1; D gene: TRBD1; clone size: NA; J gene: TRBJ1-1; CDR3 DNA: TGCGCCAGCAGCTTGTTCCGGGACAGGGGAAGAGCTTTCTTT; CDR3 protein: CASSLFRDRGRAFF
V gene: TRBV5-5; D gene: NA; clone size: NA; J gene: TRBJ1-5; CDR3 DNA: TGTGCCAGCAGCGACTCGACAGGTCAGGGACAGCCCCAGCATTTT; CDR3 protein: CASSDSTGQGQPQHF
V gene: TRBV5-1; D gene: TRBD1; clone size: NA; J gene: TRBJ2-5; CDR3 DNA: TGCGCCAGCAGCTTGGGGACAGGGTTGGGTTTAATCCAAGAGACCCAGTACTTC; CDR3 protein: CASSLGTGLGLIQETQYF
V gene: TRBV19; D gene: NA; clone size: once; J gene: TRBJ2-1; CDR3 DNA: TGTGCCAGTACCCCGGGGTGGGCGCAATCCTACAATGAGCAGTTCTTC; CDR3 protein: CASTPGWAQSYNEQFF
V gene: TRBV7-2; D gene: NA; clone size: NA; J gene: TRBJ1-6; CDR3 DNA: TGTGCCAGCAGCCGAAGCGGCTATTCACCCCTCCACTTT; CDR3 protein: CASSRSGYSPLHF
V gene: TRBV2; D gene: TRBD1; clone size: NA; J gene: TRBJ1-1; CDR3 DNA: TGTGCCAGCTGCCGGGACAGAGTTATGAACACTGAAGCTTTCTTT; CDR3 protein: CASCRDRVMNTEAFF
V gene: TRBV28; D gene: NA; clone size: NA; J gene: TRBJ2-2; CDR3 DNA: TGTGCCAGCAGTTTATCTACGGGAGCAGGGACCGGGGAGCTGTTTTTT; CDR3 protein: CASSLSTGAGTGELFF
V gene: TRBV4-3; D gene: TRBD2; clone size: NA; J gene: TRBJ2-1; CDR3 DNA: TGCGCCAGCAGCCAAGGGGCGGGGGTCTATGAGCAGTTCTTC; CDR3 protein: CASSQGAGVYEQFF
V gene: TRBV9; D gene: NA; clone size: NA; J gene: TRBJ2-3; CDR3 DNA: TGTGCCAGCAGCGCCGGAGGGCCGCCCACAGATACGCAGTATTTT; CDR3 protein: CASSAGGPPTDTQYF
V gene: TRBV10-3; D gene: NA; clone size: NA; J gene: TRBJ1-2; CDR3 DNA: TGTGCCATCAGTGTACAGGGAACTAACTATGGCTACACCTTC; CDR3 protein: CAISVQGTNYGYTF
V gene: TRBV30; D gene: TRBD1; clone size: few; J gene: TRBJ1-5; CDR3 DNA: TGTGCCTGGAGTCTACAGGGGGGCCAGCCCCAGCATTTT; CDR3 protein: CAWSLQGGQPQHF
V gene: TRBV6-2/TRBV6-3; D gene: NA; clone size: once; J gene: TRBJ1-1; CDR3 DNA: TGTGCCAGCAGTAAGCACGACAGATACACTGAAGCTTTCTTT; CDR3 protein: CASSKHDRYTEAFF
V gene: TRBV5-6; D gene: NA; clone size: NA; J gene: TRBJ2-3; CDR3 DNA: TGTGCCAGCAGCTTGTCGGGCAGGGGCCTTGAGGATACGCAGTATTTT; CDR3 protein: CASSLSGRGLEDTQYF
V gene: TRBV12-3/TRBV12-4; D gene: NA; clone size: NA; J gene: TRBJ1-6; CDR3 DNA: TGTGCCAGCAGTTTCGAGGTGGATTCACCCCTCCACTTT; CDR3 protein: CASSFEVDSPLHF
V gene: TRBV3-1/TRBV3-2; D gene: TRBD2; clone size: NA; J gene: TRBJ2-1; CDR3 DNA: TGTGCCAGCAGCTCGAGACTAGCGGGGGGGCGCAATGAGCAGTTCTTC; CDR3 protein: CASSSRLAGGRNEQFF
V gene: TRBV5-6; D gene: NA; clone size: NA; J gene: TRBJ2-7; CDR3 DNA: TGTGCCAGCAGCTTAGGGGGACGCTACGAGCAGTACTTC; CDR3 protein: CASSLGGRYEQYF
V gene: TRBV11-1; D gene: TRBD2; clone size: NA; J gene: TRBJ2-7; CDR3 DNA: TGTGCCAGCAGCTCGCCGGGACTAGCCGTCGAGCAGTACTTC; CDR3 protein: CASSSPGLAVEQYF
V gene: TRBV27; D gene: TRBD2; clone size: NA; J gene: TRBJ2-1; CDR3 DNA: TGTGCCAGCAGCTTGGCGGGGGAAGCGCAGGGTGAGCAGTTCTTC; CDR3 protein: CASSLAGEAQGEQFF
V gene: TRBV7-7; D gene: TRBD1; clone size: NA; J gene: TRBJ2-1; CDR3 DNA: TGTGCTAGCAGCTTAACGACAGGGGCGTCCTACAATGAGCAGTTCTTC; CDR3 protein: CASSLTTGASYNEQFF
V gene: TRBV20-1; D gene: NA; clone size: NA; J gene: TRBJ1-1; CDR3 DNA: TGCAGTGCTAGAGTCTTTGAAGCTTTCTTT; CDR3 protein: CSARVFEAFF
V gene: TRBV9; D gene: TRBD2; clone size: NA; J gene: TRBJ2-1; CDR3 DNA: TGTGCCAGCAGCGCCCAAGCGGGAGTCTACAATGAGCAGTTCTTC; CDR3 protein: CASSAQAGVYNEQFF
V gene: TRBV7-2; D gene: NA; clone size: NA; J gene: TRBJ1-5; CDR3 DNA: TGTGCCAGCAGCCGGTCGTTGGGCAATCAGCCCCAGCATTTT; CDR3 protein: CASSRSLGNQPQHF
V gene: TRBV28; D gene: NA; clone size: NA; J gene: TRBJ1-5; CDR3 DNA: TGTGCCAGCAGAACCGGGAAGTCCAGCGACTTCAATCAGCCCCAGCATTTT; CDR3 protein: CASRTGKSSDFNQPQHF
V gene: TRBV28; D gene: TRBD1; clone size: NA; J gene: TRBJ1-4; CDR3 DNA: TGTGCCAGCAACCCCCGGGACAGTCCGCGTCCTAATGAAAAACTGTTTTTT; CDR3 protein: CASNPRDSPRPNEKLFF
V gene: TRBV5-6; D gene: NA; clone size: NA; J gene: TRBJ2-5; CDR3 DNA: TGTGCCAGCAGCTTGGGACAGAGCCCCTTGTGGGAGACCCAGTACTTC; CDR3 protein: CASSLGQSPLWETQYF
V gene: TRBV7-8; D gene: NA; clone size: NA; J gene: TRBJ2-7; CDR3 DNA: TGTGCCAGCAGCTTAGGGCGGGGTGGGCTCCGACTGAACTACGAGCAGTACTTC; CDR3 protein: CASSLGRGGLRLNYEQYF
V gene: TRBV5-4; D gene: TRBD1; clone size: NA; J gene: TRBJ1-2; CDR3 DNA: TGTGCCAGCAGCATACGGACAGGGAAAGGTGGCTACACCTTC; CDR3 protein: CASSIRTGKGGYTF
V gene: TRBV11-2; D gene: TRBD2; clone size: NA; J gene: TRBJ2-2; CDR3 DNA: TGTGCCAGCAGCTCCCCGCGGGGCGGGAGTGGGACCGGGGAGCTGTTTTTT; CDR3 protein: CASSSPRGGSGTGELFF